The source of this T cell receptor (beta chain) is a study of T cell repertoires in aging, cancer and after chemotherapy. Notes on the study in general: Age-matched healthy donors had significantly more diverse, less clonal blood TCR repertoires than untreated cancer patients. Healthy donors lost TCR diversity with age mainly through richness, cancer patients through richness and evenness.

CDR3 length: 15 residues. Germline CDR1 is SGHRS and CDR2 is YFSETQ. Unmatched junction bases numbered 6, after V lost 4 bases and J lost 9 bases. The template was genomic DNA from peripheral blood, not RNA. A mixed TRB-A/B primer pool amplified rearranged TRB by multiplex touch-down PCR. TCRdb independently ran MiXCR on the multiplex PCR reads; one entry per CDR3 protein. Of approximately 2,300 distinct CDR3 sequences listed, 20% to 30% were seen once; the top ten hold approximately 6.6%. In this sample, this clonotype turned up a few times. Its specificity is unknown. This TCR was recovered from a human donor with a solid tumor. The sequencing input was blood. The rearrangement links TRBV5-1 to TRBJ2-1; 14 nucleotides match TRBD2. The CDR3 region is CASSLTGTSGSEQFF. CDR3 DNA sequence: TGCGCCAGCAGCCTAACCGGGACTAGCGGGAGTGAGCAGTTCTTC.